This T cell receptor (beta chain) was profiled in a study of blood T cell repertoires in COVID-19. The method was immunoSEQ multiplex PCR; TCRdb's version includes in-frame clones alone and lacks a portion of them. This table holds some 320,000 clones, 80% to 90% found once. The CDR3 has 14 amino acids. Germline assignment: CDR1 MDHEN and CDR2 SYDVKM. The ends were cut back, 2 bases at V and 7 bases at J, with 12 bases in the middle. The recovered donors of Cohort 3 showed two negative PCRs, clearance, or symptom resolution. The TCR originated in a woman in her 30s who had recovered from COVID-19. The sample taken for sequencing was PBMCs or T cells enriched from blood (not recorded which). V is TRBV28 and J is TRBJ1-5; D remains unclear. The CDR3 bases are TGTGCCAGCAGTTTAGGGCAGGTCGGCCAGCCCCAGCATTTT. Translating it yields CASSLGQVGQPQHF.